This entry concerns a single T cell receptor beta chain. The CDR3 spans 15 residues. CDR1 is SGHTA, CDR2 FQGNSA, per germline. Trimming cost V 6 bases and J 2 bases, with 14 bases left between them. In the source study's methods: Estimated nucleated cell counts came from reference gene primer amplification. The table came from immunoSEQ multiplex PCR; TCRdb's copy has only in-frame clones and leaves some out. Clone size and the V and J calls come from that table; the DNA yielded D and trimming. The table has around 99,000 clones, roughly 82% seen once. The sample originates from a study of blood T cell repertoires in COVID-19.

This chain joins TRBV7-2 and TRBJ2-1; possibly TRBD2 for D (6 bases). This TCR was recovered from a woman older than 75 with active or convalescent COVID-19. The specimen was peripheral blood. This chain's CDR3 is CASSSSGLPYNEQFF. The CDR3 region has the DNA TGTGCCAGCAGTTCAAGCGGGCTTCCCTACAATGAGCAGTTCTTC. Based on the CDR3 plus reference TRBV7-2 and TRBJ2-1, the full variable domain is GAGVSQSPSNKVTEKGKDVELRCDPISGHTALYWYRQSLGQGLEFLIYFQGNSAPDKSGLPSDRFSAERTGGSVSTLTIQRTQQEDSAVYLCASSSSGLPYNEQFFGPGTRLTVL.